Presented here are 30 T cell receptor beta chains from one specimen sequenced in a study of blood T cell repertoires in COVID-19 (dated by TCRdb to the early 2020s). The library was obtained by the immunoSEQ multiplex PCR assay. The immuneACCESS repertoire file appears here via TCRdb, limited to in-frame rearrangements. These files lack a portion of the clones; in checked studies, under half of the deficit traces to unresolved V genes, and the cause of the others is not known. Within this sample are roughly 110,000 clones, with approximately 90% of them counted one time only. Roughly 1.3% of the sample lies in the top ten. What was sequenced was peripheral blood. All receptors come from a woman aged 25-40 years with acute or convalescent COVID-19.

The CDR3 sequence is CASSLGTGDFGNQPQHF. The DNA of the CDR3 is TGTGCCAGCAGCTTAGGGACAGGGGATTTTGGCAATCAGCCCCAGCATTTT. V and J are TRBV7-9 and TRBJ1-5; TRBD1 agrees at 9 bases. The V and J ends lost 1 base and 2 bases, in that order; junction bases with no gene match: 6. The CDR3 sequence is 17 residues long. Germline V gives CDR1 SEHNR, CDR2 FQNEAQ (reference sequence).

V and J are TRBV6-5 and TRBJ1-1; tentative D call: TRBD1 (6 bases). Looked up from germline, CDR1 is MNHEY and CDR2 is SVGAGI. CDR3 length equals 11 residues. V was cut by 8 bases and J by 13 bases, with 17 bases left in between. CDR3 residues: CASQGFYGSFF. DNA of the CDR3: TGTGCCAGCCAGGGGTTCTATGGTAGTTTCTTT.

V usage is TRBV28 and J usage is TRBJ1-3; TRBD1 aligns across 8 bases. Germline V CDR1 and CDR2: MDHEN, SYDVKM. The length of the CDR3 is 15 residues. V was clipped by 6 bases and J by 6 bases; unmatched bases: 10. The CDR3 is CASRGQGGGQNTIYF. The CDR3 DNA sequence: TGTGCCAGCAGAGGACAGGGAGGGGGACAAAACACCATATATTTT.

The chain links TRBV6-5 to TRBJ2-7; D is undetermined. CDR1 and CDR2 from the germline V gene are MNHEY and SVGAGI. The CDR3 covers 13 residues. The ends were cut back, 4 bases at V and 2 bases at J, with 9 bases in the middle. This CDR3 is CASSSGGTYEQYF. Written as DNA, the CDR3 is TGTGCCAGCAGTTCGGGTGGAACCTACGAGCAGTACTTC.

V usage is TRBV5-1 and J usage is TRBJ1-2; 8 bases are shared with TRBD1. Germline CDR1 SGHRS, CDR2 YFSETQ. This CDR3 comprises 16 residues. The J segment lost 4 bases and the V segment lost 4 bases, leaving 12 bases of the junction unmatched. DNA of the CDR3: TGCGCCAGCAGCCAGGGGACAGGTGGAAGGGTCTATGGCTACACCTTC. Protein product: CASSQGTGGRVYGYTF.

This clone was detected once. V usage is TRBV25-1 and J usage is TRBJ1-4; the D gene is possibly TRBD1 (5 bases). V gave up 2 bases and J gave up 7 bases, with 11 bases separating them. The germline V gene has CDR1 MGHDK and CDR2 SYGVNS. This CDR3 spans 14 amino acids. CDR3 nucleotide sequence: TGTGCCAGCAGTGAAAGGGGTGGGTTTGAAAAACTGTTTTTT. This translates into CASSERGGFEKLFF.

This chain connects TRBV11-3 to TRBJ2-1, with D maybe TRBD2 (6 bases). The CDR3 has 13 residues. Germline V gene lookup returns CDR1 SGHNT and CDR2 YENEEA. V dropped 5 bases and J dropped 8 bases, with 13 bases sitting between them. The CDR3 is CASSPRWGDEQFF. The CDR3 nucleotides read TGTGCCAGCAGCCCTCGTTGGGGGGATGAGCAGTTCTTC.

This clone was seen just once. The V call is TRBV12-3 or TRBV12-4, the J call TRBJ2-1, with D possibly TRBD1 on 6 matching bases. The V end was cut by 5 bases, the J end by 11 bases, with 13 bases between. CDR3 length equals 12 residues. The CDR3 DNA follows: TGTGCCAGCAGTCTGCCCGGGACAAAGCAGTTCTTC. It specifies CASSLPGTKQFF.

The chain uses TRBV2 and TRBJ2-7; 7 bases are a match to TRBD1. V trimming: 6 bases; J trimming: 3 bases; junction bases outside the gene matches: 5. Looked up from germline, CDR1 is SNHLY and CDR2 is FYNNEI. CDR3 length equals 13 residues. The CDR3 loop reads CASRRQGSYEQYF. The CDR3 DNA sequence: TGTGCCAGCAGACGACAGGGAAGCTACGAGCAGTACTTC.

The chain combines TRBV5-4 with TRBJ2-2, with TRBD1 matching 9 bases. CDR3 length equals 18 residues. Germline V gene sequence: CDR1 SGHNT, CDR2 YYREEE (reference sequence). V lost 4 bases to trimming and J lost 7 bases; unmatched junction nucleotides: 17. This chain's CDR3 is CASSLKTGTGPEGGELFF. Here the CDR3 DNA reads TGTGCCAGCAGCCTGAAGACGGGGACAGGGCCTGAGGGCGGGGAGCTGTTTTTT.

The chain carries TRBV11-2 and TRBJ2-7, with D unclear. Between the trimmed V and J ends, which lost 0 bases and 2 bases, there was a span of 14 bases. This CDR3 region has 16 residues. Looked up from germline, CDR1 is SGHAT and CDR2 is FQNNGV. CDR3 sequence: CASSLDRWSGTYEQYF. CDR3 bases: TGTGCCAGCAGCTTAGATCGATGGTCCGGTACCTACGAGCAGTACTTC.

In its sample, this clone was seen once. Here the CDR3 DNA reads TGCGCCAGCAGCCCGGGACAGCTGGCGGGGGAGCAGTACTTC. Its translation is CASSPGQLAGEQYF. This sequence joins TRBV5-1 and TRBJ2-7; TRBD1 might be the D (7 bases). CDR3 size: 14 residues. Trimming cost V 4 bases and J 7 bases, with 18 bases left between them. Per germline, CDR1 SGHRS and CDR2 YFSETQ.

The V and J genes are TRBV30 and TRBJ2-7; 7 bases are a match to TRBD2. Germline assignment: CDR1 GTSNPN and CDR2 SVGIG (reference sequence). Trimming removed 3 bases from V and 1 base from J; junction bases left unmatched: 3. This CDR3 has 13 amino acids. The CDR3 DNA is TGTGCCTGGAGCTGGGGGGGATCCTACGAGCAGTACTTC. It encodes CAWSWGGSYEQYF.

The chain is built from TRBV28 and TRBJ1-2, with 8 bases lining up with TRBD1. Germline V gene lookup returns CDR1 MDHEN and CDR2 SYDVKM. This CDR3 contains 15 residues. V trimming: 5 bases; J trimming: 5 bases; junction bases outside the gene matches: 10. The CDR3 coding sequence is TGTGCCAGCAGTCCACAGGACAGGGACGTTTATGGCTACACCTTC. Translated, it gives CASSPQDRDVYGYTF.

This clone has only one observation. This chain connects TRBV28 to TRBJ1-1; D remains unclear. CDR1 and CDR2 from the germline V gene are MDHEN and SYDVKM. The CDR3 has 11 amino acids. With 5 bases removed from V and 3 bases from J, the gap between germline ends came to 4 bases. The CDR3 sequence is CASSRYTEAFF. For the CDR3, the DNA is TGTGCCAGCAGTCGTTACACTGAAGCTTTCTTT. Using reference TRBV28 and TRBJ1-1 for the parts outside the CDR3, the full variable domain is DVKVTQSSRYLVKRTGEKVFLECVQDMDHENMFWYRQDPGLGLRLIYFSYDVKMKEKGDIPEGYSVSREKKERFSLILESASTNQTSMYLCASSRYTEAFFGQGTRLTVV.

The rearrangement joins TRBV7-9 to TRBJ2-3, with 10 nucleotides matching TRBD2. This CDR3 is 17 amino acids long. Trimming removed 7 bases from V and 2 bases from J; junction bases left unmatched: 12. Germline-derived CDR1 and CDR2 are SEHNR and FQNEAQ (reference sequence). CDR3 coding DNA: TGTGCCAGCATCATACCCGGGACTAGCGAACTCACAGATACGCAGTATTTT. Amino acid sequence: CASIIPGTSELTDTQYF.

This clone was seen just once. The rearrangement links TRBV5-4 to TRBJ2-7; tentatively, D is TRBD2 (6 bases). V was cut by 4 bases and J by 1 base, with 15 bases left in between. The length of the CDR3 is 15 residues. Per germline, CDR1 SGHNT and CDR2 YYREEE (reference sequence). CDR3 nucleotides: TGTGCCAGCAGCAGGGCGGGGCCCTCGTCCTACGAGCAGTACTTC. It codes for CASSRAGPSSYEQYF.

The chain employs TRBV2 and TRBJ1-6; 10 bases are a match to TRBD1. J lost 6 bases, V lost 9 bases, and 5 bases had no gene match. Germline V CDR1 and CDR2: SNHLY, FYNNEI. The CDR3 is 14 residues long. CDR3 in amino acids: CARPGQGFNSPLHF. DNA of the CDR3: TGTGCCAGACCGGGACAGGGGTTTAATTCACCCCTCCACTTT.

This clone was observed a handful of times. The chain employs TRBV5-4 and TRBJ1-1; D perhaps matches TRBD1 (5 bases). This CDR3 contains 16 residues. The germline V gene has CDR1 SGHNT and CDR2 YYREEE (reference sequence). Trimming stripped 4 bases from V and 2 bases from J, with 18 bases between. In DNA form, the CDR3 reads TGTGCCAGCAGCCTGAGCCGTTTGGGGCCTAACACTGAAGCTTTCTTT. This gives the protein CASSLSRLGPNTEAFF.

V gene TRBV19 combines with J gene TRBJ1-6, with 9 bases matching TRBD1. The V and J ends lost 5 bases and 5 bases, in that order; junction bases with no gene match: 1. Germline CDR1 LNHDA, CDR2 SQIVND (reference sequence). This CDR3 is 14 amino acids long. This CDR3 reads CASSDRGNNSPLHF. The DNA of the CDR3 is TGTGCCAGTAGTGACAGGGGGAATAATTCACCCCTCCACTTT.

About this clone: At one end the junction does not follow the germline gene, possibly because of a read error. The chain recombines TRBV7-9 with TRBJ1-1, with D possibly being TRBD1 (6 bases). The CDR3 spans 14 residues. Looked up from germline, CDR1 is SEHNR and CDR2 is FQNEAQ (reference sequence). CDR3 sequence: CASRPGQTTLEWDF. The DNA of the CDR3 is TGTGCCAGCAGGCCCGGACAGACGACGTTGGAGTGGGACTTT.

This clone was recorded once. The CDR3 DNA follows: TGTGCCAGCAGTGCCCGGGGACACCTTAACGATTCACCCCTCCACTTT. It encodes CASSARGHLNDSPLHF. The J gene is TRBJ1-6, the V gene TRBV6-2 or TRBV6-3; TRBD1 is a possible D gene (6 bases). Germline V gene data show CDR1 as MNHEY and CDR2 as SVGEGT. This CDR3 contains 16 residues. Between the trimmed V and J ends, which lost 5 bases and 8 bases, there was a span of 19 bases.

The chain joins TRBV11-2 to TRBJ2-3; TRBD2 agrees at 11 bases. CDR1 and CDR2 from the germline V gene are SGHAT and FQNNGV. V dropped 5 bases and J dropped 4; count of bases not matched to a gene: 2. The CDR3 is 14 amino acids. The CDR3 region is CASSLGLAADTQYF. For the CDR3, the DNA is TGTGCCAGCAGCCTGGGACTAGCGGCAGATACGCAGTATTTT.

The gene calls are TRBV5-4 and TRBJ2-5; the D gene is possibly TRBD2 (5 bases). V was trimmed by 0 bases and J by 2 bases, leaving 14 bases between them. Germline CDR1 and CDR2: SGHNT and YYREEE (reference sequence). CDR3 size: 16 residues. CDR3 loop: CASSLEGVLGQETQYF. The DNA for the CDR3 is TGTGCCAGCAGCTTGGAGGGCGTACTAGGACAAGAGACCCAGTACTTC. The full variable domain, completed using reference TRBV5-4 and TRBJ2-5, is ETGVTQSPTHLIKTRGQQVTLRCSSQSGHNTVSWYQQALGQGPQFIFQYYREEENGRGNFPPRFSGLQFPNYSSELNVNALELDDSALYLCASSLEGVLGQETQYFGPGTRLLVL.

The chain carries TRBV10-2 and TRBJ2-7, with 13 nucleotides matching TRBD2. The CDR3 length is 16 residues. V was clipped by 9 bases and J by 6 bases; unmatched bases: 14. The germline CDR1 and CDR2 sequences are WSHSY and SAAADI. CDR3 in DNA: TGCGCCAGTGAACTGGACCCCGGACTAGCGGGAGCCGAGCAGTACTTC. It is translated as CASELDPGLAGAEQYF.

The DNA of the CDR3 is TGTGCCCCCCGCCCGCCGGGGGGCGGAGGGGAGCTGTTTTTT. Protein product: CAPRPPGGGGELFF. The rearrangement joins TRBV11-1 to TRBJ2-2, with D possibly matching TRBD2 (7 bases). CDR1 and CDR2 (germline): SGHAT, FQDESV (reference sequence). This CDR3 is 14 amino acids long. V lost 11 bases and J lost 8, with 21 bases in between.

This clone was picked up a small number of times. This CDR3 is CASSQVRQGLRSNEKLFF. The CDR3 DNA is TGTGCCAGCAGCCAAGTTCGCCAGGGACTGAGAAGTAATGAAAAACTGTTTTTT. J is TRBJ1-4 and V is TRBV4-2, with a possible D match to TRBD1 (5 bases). There are 18 residues in the CDR3. Trimming shortened V by 1 base and J by 4 bases, and 19 bases separated the two germline ends. The germline CDR1 and CDR2 sequences are LGHNA and YNFKEQ.

The CDR3: CAWEGQLNTEAFF. CDR3 DNA: TGTGCCTGGGAAGGACAGCTGAACACTGAAGCTTTCTTT. This sequence joins TRBV30 and TRBJ1-1; a possible D gene is TRBD1 (6 bases). The V and J ends lost 5 bases and 0 bases respectively, with 10 bases between them. Germline V gene lookup returns CDR1 GTSNPN and CDR2 SVGIG (reference sequence). The CDR3 loop spans 13 amino acids.

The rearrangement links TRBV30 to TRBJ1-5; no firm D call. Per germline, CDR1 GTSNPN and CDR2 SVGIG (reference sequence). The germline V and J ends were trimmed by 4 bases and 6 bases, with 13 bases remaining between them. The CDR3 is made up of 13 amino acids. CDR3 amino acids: CAWNRGSSQPQHF. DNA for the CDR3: TGTGCCTGGAATCGCGGGAGTAGTCAGCCCCAGCATTTT.

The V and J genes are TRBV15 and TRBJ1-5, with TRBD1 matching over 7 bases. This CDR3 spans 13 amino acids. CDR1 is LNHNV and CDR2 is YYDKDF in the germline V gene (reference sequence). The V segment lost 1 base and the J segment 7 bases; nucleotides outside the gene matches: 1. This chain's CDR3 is CATSRGTGQPQHF. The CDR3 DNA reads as TGTGCCACCAGCAGAGGGACAGGCCAGCCCCAGCATTTT.